Following are 2 T cell receptor beta chains from one sample sequenced in a study of blood T cell repertoires in COVID-19. Clones were sequenced by immunoSEQ multiplex PCR, and TCRdb holds only the in-frame ones, with some missing. The table shows over 100,000 clones, with about 80% occurring only once. The specimen sequenced was peripheral blood. These receptors came from a woman aged 80 or over with active or convalescent COVID-19.

In its sample, this clone was seen once. This chain uses TRBV10-3 with TRBJ2-3; 13 bases map to TRBD2. CDR1 and CDR2 (germline): ENHRY, SYGVKD. The CDR3 length is 13 residues. The ends lost 11 bases at V and 6 bases at J; junction bases unmatched: 5. CDR3 coding DNA: TGTGCCGCGCGACTAGCGGGGGGCGATACGCAGTATTTT. Translated, it gives CAARLAGGDTQYF.

This clone was seen only a few times. The CDR3 loop reads CASSLFAGGMNEQFF. In DNA, the CDR3 is TGTGCCAGCAGTCTTTTCGCGGGGGGGATGAATGAGCAGTTCTTC. V is TRBV2 and J is TRBJ2-1; 9 bases agree with TRBD2. The V and J ends lost 5 bases and 7 bases, in that order; junction bases with no gene match: 9. Germline V gives CDR1 SNHLY, CDR2 FYNNEI. The CDR3 extends over 15 amino acids.